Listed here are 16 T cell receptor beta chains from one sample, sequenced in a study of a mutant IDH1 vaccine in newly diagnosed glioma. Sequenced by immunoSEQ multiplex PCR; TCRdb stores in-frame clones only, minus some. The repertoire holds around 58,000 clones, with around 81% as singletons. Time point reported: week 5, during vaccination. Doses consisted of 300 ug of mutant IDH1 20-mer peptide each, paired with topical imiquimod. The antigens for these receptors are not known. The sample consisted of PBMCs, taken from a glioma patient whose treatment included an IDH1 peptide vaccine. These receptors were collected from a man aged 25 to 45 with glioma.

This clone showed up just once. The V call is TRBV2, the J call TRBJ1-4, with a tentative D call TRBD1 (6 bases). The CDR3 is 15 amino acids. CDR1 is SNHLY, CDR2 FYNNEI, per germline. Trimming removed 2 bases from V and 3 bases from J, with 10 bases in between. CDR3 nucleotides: TGTGCCAGCAGTGAAAATAGGGGGGCTAATGAAAAACTGTTTTTT. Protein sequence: CASSENRGANEKLFF.

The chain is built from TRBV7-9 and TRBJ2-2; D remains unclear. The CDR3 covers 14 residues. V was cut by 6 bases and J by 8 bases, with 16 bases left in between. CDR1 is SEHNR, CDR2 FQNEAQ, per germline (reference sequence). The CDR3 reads CASRPSRDRGELFF. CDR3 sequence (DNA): TGTGCCAGCAGACCCTCTAGGGATCGGGGGGAGCTGTTTTTT.

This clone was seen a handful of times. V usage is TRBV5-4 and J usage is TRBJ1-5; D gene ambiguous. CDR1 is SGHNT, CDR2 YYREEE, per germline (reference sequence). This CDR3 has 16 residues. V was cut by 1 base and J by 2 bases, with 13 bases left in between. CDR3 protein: CASSLWTNNGNQPQHF. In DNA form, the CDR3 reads TGTGCCAGCAGCTTGTGGACGAACAATGGCAATCAGCCCCAGCATTTT.

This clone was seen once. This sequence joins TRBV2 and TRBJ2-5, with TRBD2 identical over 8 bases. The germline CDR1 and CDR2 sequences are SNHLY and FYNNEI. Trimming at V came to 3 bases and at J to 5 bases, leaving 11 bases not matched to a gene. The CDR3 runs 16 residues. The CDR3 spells CASSDPNGGARETQYF. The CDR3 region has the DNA TGTGCCAGCAGTGACCCGAACGGGGGGGCCAGGGAGACCCAGTACTTC.

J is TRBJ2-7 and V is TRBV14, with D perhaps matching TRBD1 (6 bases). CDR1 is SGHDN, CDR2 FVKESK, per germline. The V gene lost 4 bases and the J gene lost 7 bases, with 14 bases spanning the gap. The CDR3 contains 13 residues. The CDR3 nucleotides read TGTGCCAGCAGCCGTCCAACAGGGAGTGAGCAGTACTTC. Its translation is CASSRPTGSEQYF.

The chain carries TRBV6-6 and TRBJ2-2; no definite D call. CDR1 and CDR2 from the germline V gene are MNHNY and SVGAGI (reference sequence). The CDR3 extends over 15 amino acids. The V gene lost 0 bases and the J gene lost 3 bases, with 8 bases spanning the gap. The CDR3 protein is CASSYSFLDTGELFF. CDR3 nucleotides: TGTGCCAGCAGTTACTCTTTTCTTGACACCGGGGAGCTGTTTTTT.

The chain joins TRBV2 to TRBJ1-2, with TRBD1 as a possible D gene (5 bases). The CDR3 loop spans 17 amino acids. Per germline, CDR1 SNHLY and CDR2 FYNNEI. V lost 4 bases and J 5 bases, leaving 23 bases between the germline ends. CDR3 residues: CASSANFYDRGGYGYTF. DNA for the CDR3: TGTGCCAGCAGTGCCAACTTTTATGACAGAGGCGGGTATGGCTACACCTTC. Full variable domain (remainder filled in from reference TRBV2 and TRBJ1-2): EPEVTQTPSHQVTQMGQEVILRCVPISNHLYFYWYRQILGQKVEFLVSFYNNEISEKSEIFDDQFSVERPDGSNFTLKIRSTKLEDSAMYFCASSANFYDRGGYGYTFGSGTRLTVV.

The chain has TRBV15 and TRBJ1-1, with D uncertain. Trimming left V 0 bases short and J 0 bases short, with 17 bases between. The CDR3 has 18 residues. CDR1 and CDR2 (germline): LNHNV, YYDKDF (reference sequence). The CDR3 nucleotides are TGTGCCACCAGCAGAGATTTAGGATTTTCCCCCCTGAACACTGAAGCTTTCTTT. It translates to CATSRDLGFSPLNTEAFF.

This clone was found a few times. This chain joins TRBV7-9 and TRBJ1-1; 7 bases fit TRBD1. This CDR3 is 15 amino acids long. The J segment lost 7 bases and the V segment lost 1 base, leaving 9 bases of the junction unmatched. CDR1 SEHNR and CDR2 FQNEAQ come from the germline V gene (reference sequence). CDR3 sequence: CASSLVSGTVNEAFF. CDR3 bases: TGTGCCAGCAGCTTAGTTTCTGGGACAGTGAATGAAGCTTTCTTT.

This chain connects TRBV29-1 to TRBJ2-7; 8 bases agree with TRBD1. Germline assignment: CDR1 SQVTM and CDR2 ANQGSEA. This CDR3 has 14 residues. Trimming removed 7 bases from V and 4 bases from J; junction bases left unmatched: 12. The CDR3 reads CSAKVRTGRYEQYF. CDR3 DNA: TGCAGCGCCAAAGTCCGGACAGGGAGGTACGAGCAGTACTTC.

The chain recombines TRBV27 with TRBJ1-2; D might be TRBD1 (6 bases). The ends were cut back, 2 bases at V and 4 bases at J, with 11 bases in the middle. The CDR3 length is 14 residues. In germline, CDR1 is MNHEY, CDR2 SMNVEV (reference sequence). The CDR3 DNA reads TGTGCCAGCAGTTTAACCCCCAGGGGCTATGGCTACACCTTC. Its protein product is CASSLTPRGYGYTF.

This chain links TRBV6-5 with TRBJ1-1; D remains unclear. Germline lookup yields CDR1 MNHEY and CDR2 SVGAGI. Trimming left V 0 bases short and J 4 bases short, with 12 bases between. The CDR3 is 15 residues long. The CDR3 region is CASSYSAAVGTEAFF. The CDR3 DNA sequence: TGTGCCAGCAGTTACTCGGCAGCAGTTGGCACTGAAGCTTTCTTT.

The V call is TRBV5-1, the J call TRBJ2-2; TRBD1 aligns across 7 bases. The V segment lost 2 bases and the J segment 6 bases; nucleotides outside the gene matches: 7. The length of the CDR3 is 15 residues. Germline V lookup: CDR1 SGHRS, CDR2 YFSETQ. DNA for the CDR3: TGCGCCAGCAGCTTCCCACAGACAGGGTCCGGGGAGCTGTTTTTT. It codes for CASSFPQTGSGELFF.

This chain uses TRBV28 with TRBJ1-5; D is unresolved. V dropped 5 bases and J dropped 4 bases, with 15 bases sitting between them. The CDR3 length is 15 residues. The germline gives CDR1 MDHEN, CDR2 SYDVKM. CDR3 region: CASSPPREPNQPQHF. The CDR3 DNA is TGTGCCAGCAGTCCCCCAAGGGAGCCTAATCAGCCCCAGCATTTT.

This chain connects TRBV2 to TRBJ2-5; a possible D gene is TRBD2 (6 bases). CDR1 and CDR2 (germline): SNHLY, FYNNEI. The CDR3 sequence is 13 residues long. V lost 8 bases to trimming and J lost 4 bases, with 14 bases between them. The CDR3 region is CASRDFGRETQYF. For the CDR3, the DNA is TGTGCCAGCCGGGACTTCGGGCGAGAGACCCAGTACTTC. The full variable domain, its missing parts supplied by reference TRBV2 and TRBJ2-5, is EPEVTQTPSHQVTQMGQEVILRCVPISNHLYFYWYRQILGQKVEFLVSFYNNEISEKSEIFDDQFSVERPDGSNFTLKIRSTKLEDSAMYFCASRDFGRETQYFGPGTRLLVL.

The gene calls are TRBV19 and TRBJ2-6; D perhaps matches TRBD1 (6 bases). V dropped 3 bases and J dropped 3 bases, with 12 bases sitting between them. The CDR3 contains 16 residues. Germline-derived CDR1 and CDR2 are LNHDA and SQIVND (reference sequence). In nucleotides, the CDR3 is TGTGCCAGTAGTATCGAGGGGGTCGGTGGGGCCAACGTCCTGACTTTC. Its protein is CASSIEGVGGANVLTF.